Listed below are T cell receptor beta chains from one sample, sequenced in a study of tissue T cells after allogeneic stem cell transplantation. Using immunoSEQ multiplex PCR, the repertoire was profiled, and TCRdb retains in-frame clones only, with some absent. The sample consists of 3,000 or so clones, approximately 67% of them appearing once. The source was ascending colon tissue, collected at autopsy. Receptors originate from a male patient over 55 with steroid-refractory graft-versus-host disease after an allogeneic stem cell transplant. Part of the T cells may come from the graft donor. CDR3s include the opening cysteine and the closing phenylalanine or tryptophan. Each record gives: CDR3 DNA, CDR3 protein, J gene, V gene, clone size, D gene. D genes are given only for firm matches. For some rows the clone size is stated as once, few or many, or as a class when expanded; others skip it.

CDR3 DNA: TGTGCCAGCAGCTCCGGAGGGAATTATAATTCACCCCTCCACTTT
CDR3 protein: CASSSGGNYNSPLHF
J gene: TRBJ1-6
V gene: TRBV7-2
clone size: .
D gene: .

CDR3 DNA: TGTGCCAGCAGCTTAATCTGGACAGGGAACACCGGGGAGCTGTTTTTT
CDR3 protein: CASSLIWTGNTGELFF
J gene: TRBJ2-2
V gene: TRBV11-2
clone size: .
D gene: TRBD1

CDR3 DNA: TGTGCCAGCAGCAAAGAAGTCGGGATAGAGACCCAGTACTTC
CDR3 protein: CASSKEVGIETQYF
J gene: TRBJ2-5
V gene: TRBV21-1
clone size: .
D gene: .

CDR3 DNA: TGTGCCAGCAGCCACACAGGGGAAGCTTTCTTT
CDR3 protein: CASSHTGEAFF
J gene: TRBJ1-1
V gene: TRBV12-3/TRBV12-4
clone size: hyperexpanded
D gene: .

CDR3 DNA: TGTGCCAGCTCACGGGGACAGTTGGGTGAAAAACTGTTTTTT
CDR3 protein: CASSRGQLGEKLFF
J gene: TRBJ1-4
V gene: TRBV18
clone size: few
D gene: TRBD1

CDR3 DNA: TGTGCCATCAGTGACCTGTACAATGAGCAGTTCTTC
CDR3 protein: CAISDLYNEQFF
J gene: TRBJ2-1
V gene: TRBV10-3
clone size: .
D gene: .

CDR3 DNA: TGTGCCAGCAGCCTCGCAGGGGGCCCTAATCAGCCCCAGCATTTT
CDR3 protein: CASSLAGGPNQPQHF
J gene: TRBJ1-5
V gene: TRBV5-6
clone size: .
D gene: TRBD1

CDR3 DNA: TGTGCCAGCAGTTTAGGCGGCCGCTCTACAGATACGCAGTATTTT
CDR3 protein: CASSLGGRSTDTQYF
J gene: TRBJ2-3
V gene: TRBV27
clone size: .
D gene: .

CDR3 DNA: TGCGCCAGCAGCACCGGCGGGACCCCACAAGAGACCCAGTACTTC
CDR3 protein: CASSTGGTPQETQYF
J gene: TRBJ2-5
V gene: TRBV5-1
clone size: .
D gene: .

CDR3 DNA: TGTGCCAGCAGCCCGGGACTTAGGGTAGAGACTGAAGCTTTCTTT
CDR3 protein: CASSPGLRVETEAFF
J gene: TRBJ1-1
V gene: TRBV9
clone size: .
D gene: .

CDR3 DNA: TGTGCCAGCAGCCCACGAGGGACAGCGAACACTGAAGCTTTCTTT
CDR3 protein: CASSPRGTANTEAFF
J gene: TRBJ1-1
V gene: TRBV9
clone size: .
D gene: TRBD1

CDR3 DNA: TGTGCCAGCAGCGAGTCCCCGACCCCCCGAAGGGACACGCAGTATTTT
CDR3 protein: CASSESPTPRRDTQYF
J gene: TRBJ2-3
V gene: TRBV9
clone size: .
D gene: .

CDR3 DNA: TGTGCCAGCAGCAGGGGGGCGGACTCGGGGCTTGCTGGAAACACCATATATTTT
CDR3 protein: CASSRGADSGLAGNTIYF
J gene: TRBJ1-3
V gene: TRBV7-6
clone size: few
D gene: .

CDR3 DNA: TGTGCCAGGAGAGTTTTAGGGGCAGGAAAGACCTACTACGAGCAGTACTTC
CDR3 protein: CARRVLGAGKTYYEQYF
J gene: TRBJ2-7
V gene: TRBV2
clone size: .
D gene: .

CDR3 DNA: TGTGCCAGCTCACCACCGGGCAGCCAAGAGACCCAGTACTTC
CDR3 protein: CASSPPGSQETQYF
J gene: TRBJ2-5
V gene: TRBV18
clone size: .
D gene: .

CDR3 DNA: TGCGCCAGCAGCCAAGAATTACAGTCTCCCTATGGCTACACCTTC
CDR3 protein: CASSQELQSPYGYTF
J gene: TRBJ1-2
V gene: TRBV4-3
clone size: large
D gene: .

CDR3 DNA: TGTGCCACCACCAGACAGGGATTGGTCACAGATACGCAGTATTTT
CDR3 protein: CATTRQGLVTDTQYF
J gene: TRBJ2-3
V gene: TRBV6-5
clone size: .
D gene: TRBD1

CDR3 DNA: TGTGCCAGCAGCTCTCTTCTAGTGGGAGAGGGAGATACGCAGTATTTT
CDR3 protein: CASSSLLVGEGDTQYF
J gene: TRBJ2-3
V gene: TRBV5-4
clone size: .
D gene: .

CDR3 DNA: TGCGCCAGCAGCCAAGGGGTCACCGGGGAGCTGTTTTTT
CDR3 protein: CASSQGVTGELFF
J gene: TRBJ2-2
V gene: TRBV4-3
clone size: .
D gene: .

CDR3 DNA: TGCGCCAGCAGCCAAGGGACAGTAACTAATGAAAAACTGTTTTTT
CDR3 protein: CASSQGTVTNEKLFF
J gene: TRBJ1-4
V gene: TRBV4-3
clone size: .
D gene: .

CDR3 DNA: TGTGCCAGCAGCCCCCGACAGGGGGGGAACACCGGGGAGCTGTTTTTT
CDR3 protein: CASSPRQGGNTGELFF
J gene: TRBJ2-2
V gene: TRBV9
clone size: .
D gene: TRBD1

CDR3 DNA: TGTGCCACCGGTCGGGACACCCGCGGGGTGGAGCAGTTCTTC
CDR3 protein: CATGRDTRGVEQFF
J gene: TRBJ2-1
V gene: TRBV15
clone size: .
D gene: .

CDR3 DNA: TGTGCCAGCTCACTCACCTTAGGGGGGGGCAACAATCAGCCCCAGCATTTT
CDR3 protein: CASSLTLGGGNNQPQHF
J gene: TRBJ1-5
V gene: TRBV18
clone size: large
D gene: .

CDR3 DNA: TGTGCCAGCAGCGATTACAGGGGCTCCTACGAGCAGTACTTC
CDR3 protein: CASSDYRGSYEQYF
J gene: TRBJ2-7
V gene: TRBV5-4
clone size: .
D gene: TRBD1

CDR3 DNA: TGTGCCAGCAGTAAGGACAGCCTCAGGGGTTATTCACCCCTCCACTTT
CDR3 protein: CASSKDSLRGYSPLHF
J gene: TRBJ1-6
V gene: TRBV6-2/TRBV6-3
clone size: .
D gene: .

CDR3 DNA: TGTGCCAGCAGCCCTGACGGACTAGCGGGTCCGGACAATGAGCAGTTCTTC
CDR3 protein: CASSPDGLAGPDNEQFF
J gene: TRBJ2-1
V gene: TRBV7-6
clone size: few
D gene: TRBD2

CDR3 DNA: TGTGCCAGCAGCTTAAACGGGGGGACCAACACCGGGGAGCTGTTTTTT
CDR3 protein: CASSLNGGTNTGELFF
J gene: TRBJ2-2
V gene: TRBV7-3
clone size: once
D gene: TRBD2